This T cell receptor (beta chain) was captured in a study of PD-L1 blockade in urothelial cancer. Overall study context: At 6 weeks and at 3 weeks (second dose) after treatment start, blood was analyzed. Findings and limits, study-wide: Patients with below-median pretreatment blood clonality survived longer.

This CDR3 has 15 amino acids. Germline lookup yields CDR1 WSHSY and CDR2 SAAADI. J lost 5 bases, V lost 8 bases, and 10 bases had no gene match. Indicated time point: pretreatment peripheral blood. Data came from immunoSEQ multiplex PCR; TCRdb stores just in-frame clones and leaves some out. This table has roughly 91,000 clones, around 85% appearing once. Details on this clone: Its antigen is currently unknown.

The receptor comes from a man aged 60 to 75 with urothelial cancer. Sequenced material: PBMCs, taken around atezolizumab (anti-PD-L1) treatment. The chain is built from TRBV10-2 and TRBJ2-5; TRBD2 matches at 11 bases. This chain's CDR3 is CASSQTSGVFETQYF. DNA of the CDR3: TGCGCCAGCTCCCAGACTAGCGGGGTGTTCGAGACCCAGTACTTC.